This entry concerns a single T cell receptor (beta chain). This receptor's antigen is unknown. Base qualities were left out, and no much larger clone turns up one base away. These data come from a study of STAT3 mutations in large granular lymphocyte leukemia (dated by TCRdb to about 2019). Turning to the overall study: Canonical activating STAT3 mutations were detected in roughly half of the longitudinally sequenced T-LGLL patients. Over half of the T-LGLL patients were given one or more immunosuppressive therapy regimens, and around two fifths of the treated patients had a hematologic response. On average, sequencing was done at approximately 4.2 time points per patient, with the number of samplings ranging from 2 to 8. From an initial cohort of some 210 LGL patients, roughly 20 representative T-LGLL cases were chosen for longitudinal sequencing of TCRbeta and STAT3. A couple of patients with natural killer LGL leukemia were also sequenced longitudinally as controls within the study. Patients with T-cell large granular lymphocyte leukemia underwent serial deep sequencing of TCRbeta CDR3 and STAT3 to reconstruct clonal hierarchy and dynamics. Broad study findings and their caveats: Variable intervals between samplings and differing treatment regimens complicated linking therapy response to changes in TCR clonal burden. All T-LGLL patients had at least one immunodominant TCRbeta clonotype, and roughly half had multiple immunodominant subclonotypes. Several patients had a dominant TCR clone burden greater than the STAT3 mutant burden, which suggests that the STAT3 mutation arose secondarily within a clone that had already expanded. TCR clonotype switching after therapy was observed in about 35% of the 18 patients, and all newly emerging clones were found to be STAT3 wild type. Because codominant clonotypes persisted in some patients, a small but highly pathogenic clone may have been missed. Because no samples were available when a clone first appeared, clonal expansion was inferred from samplings taken at other points.

The same DNA, extracted from blood mononuclear cells, served for both TCR sequencing and STAT3 sequencing. TCRbeta libraries were sequenced on an Illumina MiSeq, and an average of around 41,000 productive templates per sample was obtained. The immunoSEQ assay, which uses multiplex PCR amplification, was used to generate TCRbeta CDR3 libraries. In the original analysis: Following a previously defined approach, repertoire diversity was calculated, and values close to 0 point to extremely monoclonal samples. The table was pulled from immuneACCESS by TCRdb, which kept in-frame rearrangements only. Such tables lose some clones; where checked, under half of the loss comes from unresolved V genes, and the rest has no known cause. V and J calls plus clone size are reproduced from that table; the DNA served to infer D and trimming. The sample table lists around 29,000 clones, approximately 83% of them with a count of one. The top ten clonotypes cover 9.5% to 15% of the sample.

The CDR3 sequence holds 13 residues, the cysteine and phenylalanine included. The CDR3 DNA has 39 bases and is translated from base 1. CDR1 SGHRS and CDR2 YFSETQ are derived from the germline V gene. Trimming leaves V shorter by 4 bases and J shorter by 8 bases, with the junction holding 8 bases beyond the gene matches. The rearranged segments are TRBV5-1 and TRBJ1-2, and 7 bases in between align with TRBD1. The source material was peripheral blood mononuclear cells. This TCR derives from a man in his sixties with T-cell large granular lymphocyte leukemia. Some clones in this sample may be carry-over from other donors' samples. The age is the age at diagnosis. The CDR3 has the sequence CASSPTGDGGYTF. The nucleotides read TGCGCCAGCAGCCCCACAGGGGATGGCGGCTACACCTTC. The entire variable domain, with the stretches around the CDR3 drawn from the reference TRBV5-1 and TRBJ1-2 proteins, is KAGVTQTPRYLIKTRGQQVTLSCSPISGHRSVSWYQQTPGQGLQFLFEYFSETQRNKGNFPGRFSGRQFSNSRSEMNVSTLELGDSALYLCASSPTGDGGYTFGSGTRLTVV.